Presented here are 15 T cell receptor beta chains from one specimen sequenced in a study of OX40 agonist ivuxolimab in advanced cancers. The method was immunoSEQ multiplex PCR; TCRdb's version includes in-frame clones alone and lacks a portion of them. This sample has around 26,000 clones, with 76% found just once. Sequences were derived from CD4+ or CD8+ T cells sorted from blood, sampled in a trial of the OX40 agonist ivuxolimab. The receptor source for this set is an adult with an advanced solid tumor such as melanoma, head and neck, liver or kidney cancer.

The CDR3 region has the DNA TGTGCCAGCAGCCTGGACAGGTACTATAATTCACCCCTCCACTTT. It translates to CASSLDRYYNSPLHF. The chain combines TRBV2 with TRBJ1-6; TRBD1 aligns across 7 bases. The ends lost 6 bases at V and 3 bases at J; junction bases unmatched: 5. This CDR3 region has 15 residues. Germline V gene data show CDR1 as SNHLY and CDR2 as FYNNEI.

The chain employs TRBV28 and TRBJ2-3, with D tentatively TRBD1 (6 bases). The CDR3 loop spans 12 amino acids. The germline V gene has CDR1 MDHEN and CDR2 SYDVKM. Between the trimmed V and J ends, which lost 5 bases and 8 bases, there was a span of 11 bases. The CDR3 loop is CASSLTGPTQYF. The CDR3 DNA follows: TGTGCCAGCAGTCTAACAGGGCCTACGCAGTATTTT.

This chain links TRBV5-1 with TRBJ2-1; possible D gene TRBD1, 6 bases. The CDR3 loop spans 16 amino acids. Trimming left V 0 bases short and J 6 bases short, with 16 bases between. Germline V gives CDR1 SGHRS, CDR2 YFSETQ. The CDR3 sequence is CASSLALTGYGNEQFF. The CDR3 DNA sequence: TGCGCCAGCAGCTTGGCCCTTACAGGGTACGGCAATGAGCAGTTCTTC.

The gene calls are TRBV5-6 and TRBJ2-7, with 7 bases matching TRBD1. Per the germline V gene, CDR1 is SGHDT and CDR2 is YYEEEE. The CDR3 contains 13 residues. V trimming: 1 base; J trimming: 12 bases; junction bases outside the gene matches: 10. This CDR3 is CASSLTGDGRRYF. For the CDR3, the DNA is TGTGCCAGCAGCTTGACAGGGGATGGCCGAAGGTACTTC.

The rearrangement links TRBV9 to TRBJ1-3; D remains ambiguous. Germline CDR1 is SGDLS and CDR2 is YYNGEE. V was pared by 1 base and J by 8 bases, with 10 bases between. There are 13 residues in the CDR3. CDR3 DNA sequence: TGTGCCAGCAGCGTAAACTATAGAGACACCATATATTTT. Protein: CASSVNYRDTIYF.

The rearrangement joins TRBV7-6 to TRBJ2-7, with D possibly matching TRBD2 (6 bases). Per the germline V gene, CDR1 is SGHVS and CDR2 is FNYEAQ. This CDR3 spans 14 amino acids. Trimming took off 1 base at V and 0 bases at J, with 7 bases between the two ends. CDR3 DNA sequence: TGTGCCAGCAGCTTAGGGGGACTCTCCTACGAGCAGTACTTC. It translates to CASSLGGLSYEQYF.

The genes are TRBV19 and TRBJ1-2, with D maybe TRBD1 (5 bases). Germline CDR1 and CDR2: LNHDA and SQIVND (reference sequence). With 10 bases removed from V and 5 bases from J, the gap between germline ends came to 29 bases. The CDR3 covers 17 residues. CDR3 sequence: CAIRGEGKEWSEYGYTF. CDR3 in DNA: TGTGCCATTAGGGGTGAGGGAAAAGAGTGGAGTGAGTATGGCTACACCTTC.

V is TRBV5-5 and J is TRBJ1-2; D is perhaps TRBD1 (6 bases). The germline gives CDR1 SGHKS, CDR2 YYEKEE (reference sequence). The CDR3 spans 14 residues. Trimming stripped 0 bases from V and 7 bases from J, with 13 bases between. The CDR3 here is CASSLDAGASGYTF. The CDR3 region has the DNA TGTGCCAGCAGCTTGGATGCGGGGGCGAGTGGCTACACCTTC.

The chain is built from TRBV18 and TRBJ1-1, with 8 bases aligning to TRBD1. The J segment lost 0 bases and the V segment lost 1 base, leaving 1 base of the junction unmatched. Per the germline V gene, CDR1 is KGHSH and CDR2 is LQKENI. The CDR3 runs 15 residues. The CDR3 reads CASSPRTGLNTEAFF. CDR3 bases: TGTGCCAGCTCACCACGGACAGGGCTGAACACTGAAGCTTTCTTT. Full variable domain (missing parts from reference TRBV18 and TRBJ1-1): NAGVMQNPRHLVRRRGQEARLRCSPMKGHSHVYWYRQLPEEGLKFMVYLQKENIIDESGMPKERFSAEFPKEGPSILRIQQVVRGDSAAYFCASSPRTGLNTEAFFGQGTRLTVV.

The chain links TRBV5-1 to TRBJ2-7; D could derive from TRBD1 or TRBD2 (6 bases each). Germline assignment: CDR1 SGHRS and CDR2 YFSETQ. The CDR3 totals 14 residues. The germline V and J ends were trimmed by 0 bases and 6 bases, with 13 bases remaining between them. The CDR3: CASSLGTEGGEQYF. In DNA, the CDR3 is TGCGCCAGCAGCTTGGGGACAGAGGGGGGCGAGCAGTACTTC. The full variable domain, completed using reference TRBV5-1 and TRBJ2-7, is KAGVTQTPRYLIKTRGQQVTLSCSPISGHRSVSWYQQTPGQGLQFLFEYFSETQRNKGNFPGRFSGRQFSNSRSEMNVSTLELGDSALYLCASSLGTEGGEQYFGPGTRLTVT.

The chain joins TRBV9 to TRBJ2-1; TRBD2 matches 7 bases. In germline, CDR1 is SGDLS, CDR2 YYNGEE. The CDR3 loop spans 15 amino acids. The V gene end was trimmed by 0 bases and the J gene end by 4 bases; junction bases not matched to a gene: 4. The CDR3 region has the DNA TGTGCCAGCAGCGTAGGAAGCGGGGAGTACAATGAGCAGTTCTTC. It yields the protein CASSVGSGEYNEQFF.

CDR3 sequence: CASSLMQNPAYGYTF. CDR3 nucleotides: TGTGCCAGCAGCTTAATGCAGAACCCCGCGTATGGCTACACCTTC. The V gene is TRBV7-2, the J gene TRBJ1-2; unclear D gene. The CDR3 is made up of 15 amino acids. Germline V gives CDR1 SGHTA, CDR2 FQGNSA. Trimming took 2 bases from V and 5 from J, leaving 15 bases between them.

The table lists this clone with a few counts. The chain combines TRBV11-2 with TRBJ2-3, with D possibly TRBD2 on 6 matching bases. The CDR3 contains 15 residues. Germline CDR1 is SGHAT and CDR2 is FQNNGV. Trimming cost V 3 bases and J 4 bases, with 14 bases left between them. CDR3 DNA: TGTGCCAGCAGCTTGAGGTGGGGGGATTCAGATACGCAGTATTTT. It codes for CASSLRWGDSDTQYF.

V is TRBV6-1 and J is TRBJ2-1; 7 nucleotides align to TRBD2. V lost 4 bases, J lost 4 bases, and 10 bases stayed unmatched. From germline, CDR1 is MNHNS and CDR2 SASEGT. This CDR3 comprises 16 residues. DNA for the CDR3: TGTGCCAGCAGTGCACCGGTTCTAGCGGATTACAATGAGCAGTTCTTC. This gives the protein CASSAPVLADYNEQFF.

This chain links TRBV9 with TRBJ2-3, with D uncertain. Germline V gives CDR1 SGDLS, CDR2 YYNGEE. The CDR3 covers 16 residues. V was pared by 4 bases and J by 0 bases, with 15 bases between. The CDR3: CASSLRSLSSTDTQYF. CDR3 nucleotides: TGTGCCAGCAGCCTCCGCTCCTTATCTAGCACAGATACGCAGTATTTT.